These 17 T cell receptor beta chains were sequenced from one sample in a study of early T cells in non-severe SARS-CoV-2 infection. TCRdb passed the 5' RACE reads through MiXCR, listing each CDR3 protein once. The data hold 100,000 to 150,000 distinct CDR3 sequences, with approximately 15% observed a single time. Sequencing was performed on whole blood. The receptors come from an adult who was a healthcare worker with PCR-confirmed SARS-CoV-2 infection or an uninfected control (not recorded which).

This chain uses TRBV7-9 with TRBJ2-7, with D perhaps TRBD1 or TRBD2 (5 bases each). The V gene lost 5 bases and the J gene lost 3 bases, with 17 bases spanning the gap. This CDR3 has 15 residues. Per germline, CDR1 SEHNR and CDR2 FQNEAQ (reference sequence). CDR3 protein: CASSPQGLGDYEQYF. CDR3 sequence (DNA): TGTGCCAGCAGCCCCCAAGGTTTGGGGGACTACGAGCAGTACTTC.

This clonotype showed up many times. The chain is built from TRBV12-5 and TRBJ2-1; TRBD1 matches at 7 bases. Per the germline V gene, CDR1 is LGHNT and CDR2 is FRNRAP. The CDR3 covers 11 residues. After removal of 5 bases from V and 13 bases from J, the junction contained 5 bases not matched to a gene. CDR3 in DNA: TGTGCTAGTGGTGACGACAGGGATCAGTTCTTC. Translation: CASGDDRDQFF. The whole variable domain, remainder taken from reference TRBV12-5 and TRBJ2-1, is DARVTQTPRHKVTEMGQEVTMRCQPILGHNTVFWYRQTMMQGLELLAYFRNRAPLDDSGMPKDRFSAEMPDATLATLKIQPSEPRDSAVYFCASGDDRDQFFGPGTRLTVL.

The V and J genes are TRBV7-3 and TRBJ2-2; weak D call: TRBD1 (6 bases). This CDR3 spans 15 amino acids. The V and J ends lost 5 bases and 3 bases respectively, with 13 bases between them. Germline CDR1 reads SGHTA; CDR2 reads FQGTGA. CDR3 loop: CASSARDTDTGELFF. The CDR3 coding sequence is TGTGCCAGCAGCGCGAGGGACACCGACACCGGGGAGCTGTTTTTT.

This clonotype was detected a few times. This chain uses TRBV18 with TRBJ1-4; D call uncertain. This CDR3 is built from 13 residues. CDR1 is KGHSH and CDR2 is LQKENI in the germline V gene. Trimming pared 0 bases from V and 8 bases from J, leaving 7 bases between. For the CDR3, the DNA is TGTGCCAGCTCACCACCGGTCGGAGAAAAACTGTTTTTT. Protein: CASSPPVGEKLFF.

This clonotype has more than one count but fewer than ten. The gene calls are TRBV11-1 and TRBJ1-6; no definite D call. V dropped 4 bases and J dropped 8 bases, with 9 bases sitting between them. CDR1 is SGHAT and CDR2 is FQDESV in the germline V gene (reference sequence). This CDR3 comprises 13 residues. CDR3 protein: CASSYRSDSPLHF. The CDR3 DNA is TGTGCCAGCAGCTACCGGTCTGATTCACCCCTCCACTTT.

This clonotype was seen more than once but under ten times. V usage is TRBV6-6 and J usage is TRBJ2-2, with 9 bases aligning to TRBD2. After removal of 2 bases from V and 6 bases from J, the junction contained 4 bases not matched to a gene. The CDR3 totals 15 residues. Germline V lookup: CDR1 MNHNY, CDR2 SVGAGI (reference sequence). The CDR3 bases are TGTGCCAGCAGTTACGGGAGCGGGGGGTCCGGGGAGCTGTTTTTT. Its translation is CASSYGSGGSGELFF.

This clonotype came up many times. The CDR3 region is CASSLAGGYQETQYF. CDR3 bases: TGTGCCAGCAGTTTAGCGGGGGGGTACCAAGAGACCCAGTACTTC. This chain uses TRBV6-2 or TRBV6-3 with TRBJ2-5; 11 nucleotides agree with TRBD2. This CDR3 is 15 amino acids long. The germline V gene has CDR1 MNHEY and CDR2 SVGEGT. Losses at the gene ends were 4 bases for V and 0 bases for J; bases not matched to a gene: 1.

This clonotype was counted many times. This chain joins TRBV9 and TRBJ2-3, with TRBD2 identical over 12 bases. The V and J ends lost 6 bases and 0 bases, in that order; junction bases with no gene match: 11. The CDR3 is 18 amino acids. In germline, CDR1 is SGDLS, CDR2 YYNGEE. CDR3 sequence (DNA): TGTGCCAGCACGGCCCCCCTAGCGGGGGGGACTAGCACAGATACGCAGTATTTT. Its translation is CASTAPLAGGTSTDTQYF.

This rearrangement joins TRBV24-1 to TRBJ2-7; D possibly corresponds to TRBD2 (6 bases). The length of the CDR3 is 14 residues. Germline lookup yields CDR1 KGHDR and CDR2 SFDVKD. V was shortened by 4 bases and J by 2 bases, with 11 bases between the two germline ends. The DNA for the CDR3 is TGTGCCACCAGTGAGGGGGGACCTACCTACGAGCAGTACTTC. This gives the protein CATSEGGPTYEQYF.

The chain's CDR3 is CASSLTVGAYEQYF. CDR3 DNA: TGTGCCAGCAGTTTAACGGTCGGGGCCTACGAGCAGTACTTC. The chain recombines TRBV27 with TRBJ2-7; D is possibly TRBD2 (5 bases). Looked up from germline, CDR1 is MNHEY and CDR2 is SMNVEV (reference sequence). Trimming pared 2 bases from V and 2 bases from J, leaving 10 bases between. The CDR3 is made up of 14 amino acids.

This clonotype was detected a few times. V usage is TRBV20-1 and J usage is TRBJ2-1; tentatively, D is TRBD1 (6 bases). Deletions cut 6 bases from V and 8 bases from J, with 20 bases between. CDR1 DFQATT and CDR2 SNEGSKA come from the germline V gene (reference sequence). The CDR3 is 14 residues long. The CDR3 nucleotides read TGCAGTGCCCTGCGGACAGAGGGTGGGCATGAGCAGTTCTTC. Its translation: CSALRTEGGHEQFF.

Only a few counts were recorded for this clonotype. The gene calls are TRBV7-6 and TRBJ2-1, with 12 bases fitting TRBD1. CDR1 SGHVS and CDR2 FNYEAQ come from the germline V gene. The CDR3 is 15 residues long. Germline trimming cut 3 bases from V and 9 bases from J; bases unmatched to any gene: 6. The CDR3 loop is CASSFRDRGRSEQFF. CDR3 nucleotide sequence: TGTGCCAGCAGCTTTCGGGACAGGGGGCGAAGTGAGCAGTTCTTC.

The V and J genes are TRBV19 and TRBJ2-2, with D perhaps TRBD1 (6 bases). The CDR3 consists of 15 residues. The ends were cut back, 6 bases at V and 7 bases at J, with 18 bases in the middle. CDR1 and CDR2 (germline): LNHDA, SQIVND (reference sequence). The DNA for the CDR3 is TGTGCCAGTAGGAACCCCGGGACACCCGTCGGGGAGCTGTTTTTT. Translation gives CASRNPGTPVGELFF.

This clonotype has a handful of counts. The chain combines TRBV5-1 with TRBJ1-2; TRBD1 matches 9 bases. The CDR3 length is 15 residues. Germline V gene sequence: CDR1 SGHRS, CDR2 YFSETQ. J lost 6 bases, V lost 1 base, and 7 bases had no gene match. CDR3 region: CASSLRDRDPHGYTF. The CDR3 bases are TGCGCCAGCAGCTTGAGGGACAGGGACCCCCATGGCTACACCTTC.

This clonotype occurred a few times. The J gene is TRBJ1-1, the V gene TRBV3-1; D unresolved. The CDR3 length is 12 residues. Trimming pared 3 bases from V and 0 bases from J, leaving 2 bases between. Germline V CDR1 and CDR2: LGHDT, YNNKEL (reference sequence). The CDR3: CASSQVNTEAFF. CDR3 sequence (DNA): TGTGCCAGCAGCCAGGTGAACACTGAAGCTTTCTTT.

The sample holds a few counts of this clonotype. This chain joins TRBV7-2 and TRBJ2-4, with D tentatively TRBD2 (6 bases). The CDR3 contains 13 residues. CDR1 is SGHTA, CDR2 FQGNSA, per germline. Deletions cut 5 bases from V and 1 base from J, with 6 bases between. In DNA form, the CDR3 reads TGTGCCAGCAGCGGGGGGGCCAAAAACATTCAGTACTTC. Protein sequence: CASSGGAKNIQYF.

The chain uses TRBV20-1 and TRBJ1-1; tentatively, D is TRBD1 (5 bases). V shed 0 bases and J shed 10 bases, with 9 bases lying between them. CDR1 DFQATT and CDR2 SNEGSKA come from the germline V gene (reference sequence). CDR3 size: 11 residues. The CDR3 DNA follows: TGCAGTGCTAGAGATATGGGGGGAGCTTTCTTT. This translates into CSARDMGGAFF.